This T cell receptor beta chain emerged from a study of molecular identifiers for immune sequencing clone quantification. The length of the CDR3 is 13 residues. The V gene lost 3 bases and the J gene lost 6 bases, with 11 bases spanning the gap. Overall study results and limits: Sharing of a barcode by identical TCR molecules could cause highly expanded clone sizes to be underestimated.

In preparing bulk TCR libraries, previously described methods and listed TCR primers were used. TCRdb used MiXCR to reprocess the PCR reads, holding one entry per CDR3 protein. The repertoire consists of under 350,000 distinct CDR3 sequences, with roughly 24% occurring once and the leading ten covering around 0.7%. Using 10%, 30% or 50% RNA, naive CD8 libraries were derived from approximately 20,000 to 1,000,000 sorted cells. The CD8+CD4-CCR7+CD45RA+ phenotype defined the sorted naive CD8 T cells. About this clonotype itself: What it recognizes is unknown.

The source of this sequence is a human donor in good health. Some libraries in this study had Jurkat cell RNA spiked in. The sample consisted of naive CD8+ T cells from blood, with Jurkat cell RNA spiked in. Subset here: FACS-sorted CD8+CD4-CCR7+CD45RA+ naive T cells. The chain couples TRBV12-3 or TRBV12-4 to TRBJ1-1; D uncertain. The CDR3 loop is CASSFFVQAEAFF. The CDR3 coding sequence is TGTGCCAGCAGTTTCTTCGTCCAGGCTGAAGCTTTCTTT.